This is a list of T cell receptor beta chains from one sample in a study of blood T cells in healthy people across ages. TCRdb reprocessed the 5' RACE reads with MiXCR, giving one entry per CDR3 protein. The table lists some 760,000 distinct CDR3 sequences, around 25% of them singletons. The data also belong to a second study, concerning T cells of mothers and their children.

The sequenced material came from blood. Source of these receptors: a boy younger than 18 in good health. The CDR3 runs from the conserved cysteine through the conserved F or W. The order of the fields is V gene, CDR3 length, CDR3 protein.

TRBV29-1 12 CSVADRAYEQYF
TRBV4-3 18 CASSQDRVSQQVYNEQFF
TRBV29-1 10 CSVVFYEQFF
TRBV4-3 14 CASSQDRGVNEQYF
TRBV30 13 CAWSVGPGTEAFF
TRBV5-1 14 CASTLSMTYNEQFF
TRBV2 17 CASRPFGGGVNTGELFF
TRBV6-2/TRBV6-3 13 CASSRGPNSPLHF
TRBV5-6 14 CASSDGQYSYEQYF
TRBV20-1 14 CSAKKPGVAIGYTF
TRBV6-6 14 CASTDGGGNQPQHF
TRBV5-1 17 CASSPELVGLAIDEQFF
TRBV19 12 CASSVMGSAPFF
TRBV3-1 15 CASSHGSSDKNIQYF
TRBV7-2 12 CASSFSLYEQYF
TRBV28 14 CASSFQGRVYEQYF
TRBV11-2 15 CASSHTGTGLTEQYF
TRBV29-1 10 CSGGAGEQFF
TRBV20-1 16 CSARDLVRQGVQTQYF
TRBV5-1 13 CASSFNRGIEQYF
TRBV5-1 16 CAGSFRTSGYTDTQYF
TRBV6-5 13 CASSYFRENEQFF